The sequence of this T cell receptor beta chain was determined in a study of T cell repertoires in cytomegalovirus infection. This clonotype was found a few times. The antigen is undetermined. TCRdb ran MiXCR on the reads and lists one entry per CDR3 protein. The sample contains around 740,000 distinct CDR3 sequences, less than 40% of which appear only once. In germline, CDR1 is SGHDT, CDR2 YYEEEE. The CDR3 covers 16 residues. After removal of 4 bases from V and 0 bases from J, the junction contained 8 bases not matched to a gene. Study-level findings and limits: Public TCR beta family frequency separated CMV-and-HLA carriers, including in an independent cohort.

The chain combines TRBV5-6 with TRBJ1-1; 8 nucleotides agree with TRBD1. The sequenced sample was PBMCs. This TCR came from a human donor in good health (CMV status not recorded). Some clones in this sample may be carry-over from other donors' samples. The CDR3, as DNA: TGTGCCAGCAGCCGGTGGGACAGGCTTTTGAACACTGAAGCTTTCTTT. Translating it yields CASSRWDRLLNTEAFF.